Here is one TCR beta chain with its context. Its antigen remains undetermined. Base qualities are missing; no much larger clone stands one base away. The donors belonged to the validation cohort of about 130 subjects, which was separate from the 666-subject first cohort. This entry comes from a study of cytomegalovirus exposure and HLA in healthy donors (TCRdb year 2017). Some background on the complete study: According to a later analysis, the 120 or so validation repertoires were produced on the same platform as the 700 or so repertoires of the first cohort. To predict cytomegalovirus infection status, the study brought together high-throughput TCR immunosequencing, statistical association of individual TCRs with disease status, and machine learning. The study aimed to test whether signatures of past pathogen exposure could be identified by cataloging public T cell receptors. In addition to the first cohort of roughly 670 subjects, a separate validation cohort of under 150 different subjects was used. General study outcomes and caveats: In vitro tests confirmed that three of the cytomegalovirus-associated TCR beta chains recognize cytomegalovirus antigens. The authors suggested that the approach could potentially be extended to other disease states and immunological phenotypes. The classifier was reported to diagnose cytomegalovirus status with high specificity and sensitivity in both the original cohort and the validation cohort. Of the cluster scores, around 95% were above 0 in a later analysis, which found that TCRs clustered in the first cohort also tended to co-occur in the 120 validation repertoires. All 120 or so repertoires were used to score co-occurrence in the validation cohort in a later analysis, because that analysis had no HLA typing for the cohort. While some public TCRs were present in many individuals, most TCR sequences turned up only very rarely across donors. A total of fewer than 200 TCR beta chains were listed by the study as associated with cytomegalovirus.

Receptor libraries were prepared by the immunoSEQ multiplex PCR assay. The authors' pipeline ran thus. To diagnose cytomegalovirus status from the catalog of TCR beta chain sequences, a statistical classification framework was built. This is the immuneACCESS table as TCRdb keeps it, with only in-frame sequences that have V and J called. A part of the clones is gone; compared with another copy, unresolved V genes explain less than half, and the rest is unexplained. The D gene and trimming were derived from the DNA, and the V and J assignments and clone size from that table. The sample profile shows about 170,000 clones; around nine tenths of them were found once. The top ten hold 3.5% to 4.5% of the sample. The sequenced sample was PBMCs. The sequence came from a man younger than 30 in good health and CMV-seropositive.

This receptor carries the CDR3 CASSAGGLTTGELFF. Read as DNA, the sequence is TGCGCCAGCAGCGCTGGAGGACTGACCACCGGGGAGCTGTTTTTT. Rearrangement joined TRBV5-1 to TRBJ2-2, with a weak D call of TRBD2 (5 bases match). V gives up 4 bases and J gives up 4 bases, and the segment between their germline ends measures 14 bases. The germline V gene gives CDR1 as SGHRS and CDR2 as YFSETQ. From the cysteine through the phenylalanine, the CDR3 covers 15 amino acids. Only the CDR3 DNA stays, 45 bases, in frame from base 1.